The present entry profiles one T cell receptor beta chain with its context. The germline V and J ends were trimmed by 4 bases and 0 bases, with 7 bases remaining between them. The CDR3 contains 14 residues. CDR1 and CDR2 from the germline V gene are GTSNPN and SVGIG (reference sequence). This sample stems from a study of blood T cell repertoires in COVID-19. Overall study context: COVID-19 samples from acute and convalescent phases originated in the United States, Italy and Spain. PBMCs, B-cell-depleted T cells, or T cells were the source of the cDNA or gDNA that made up the material.

Measured with immunoSEQ multiplex PCR; TCRdb has only the in-frame clones, and not every one. The table includes 130,000 to 150,000 clones, 84% detected once. This clonotype was sampled from a man between 60 and 70 years old with active or convalescent COVID-19. The sample taken for sequencing was peripheral blood. The V and J genes are TRBV30 and TRBJ1-6; a possible D gene is TRBD1 (6 bases). CDR3 in amino acids: CAWKGGSYNSPLHF. CDR3 DNA: TGTGCCTGGAAAGGGGGCTCCTATAATTCACCCCTCCACTTT.